This paragraph covers one T cell receptor (beta chain) sequence. Sequencing used immunoSEQ multiplex PCR; TCRdb keeps in-frame clones, though not all of them. The repertoire holds around 290,000 clones, around 86% seen once, with 1.7% in the top ten. Trimming stripped 5 bases from V and 3 bases from J, with 14 bases between. In germline, CDR1 is GTSNPN, CDR2 SVGIG (reference sequence). CDR3 length equals 13 residues. These data are taken from a study of blood T cell repertoires in COVID-19. Background on the study: Samples of COVID-19 (acute and convalescent) were obtained from the United States, Italy and Spain. T cells, B-cell-depleted T cells, or PBMCs supplied cDNA or gDNA.

Clinical histories supplied by participants themselves formed the basis of cohort assignment. This TCR was sampled from a woman between 35 and 50 years old who had recovered from COVID-19. Sequencing was performed on PBMCs or T cells enriched from blood (not recorded which). The chain joins TRBV30 to TRBJ2-7; a weak D match, TRBD1 (6 bases). CDR3 bases: TGTGCCTGGGACGGGCAGGGGAGCTACGAGCAGTACTTC. It is translated as CAWDGQGSYEQYF. Combining the CDR3 with reference TRBV30 and TRBJ2-7 gives the whole variable domain SQTIHQWPATLVQPVGSPLSLECTVEGTSNPNLYWYRQAAGRGLQLLFYSVGIGQISSEVPQNLSASRPQDRQFILSSKKLLLSDSGFYLCAWDGQGSYEQYFGPGTRLTVT.